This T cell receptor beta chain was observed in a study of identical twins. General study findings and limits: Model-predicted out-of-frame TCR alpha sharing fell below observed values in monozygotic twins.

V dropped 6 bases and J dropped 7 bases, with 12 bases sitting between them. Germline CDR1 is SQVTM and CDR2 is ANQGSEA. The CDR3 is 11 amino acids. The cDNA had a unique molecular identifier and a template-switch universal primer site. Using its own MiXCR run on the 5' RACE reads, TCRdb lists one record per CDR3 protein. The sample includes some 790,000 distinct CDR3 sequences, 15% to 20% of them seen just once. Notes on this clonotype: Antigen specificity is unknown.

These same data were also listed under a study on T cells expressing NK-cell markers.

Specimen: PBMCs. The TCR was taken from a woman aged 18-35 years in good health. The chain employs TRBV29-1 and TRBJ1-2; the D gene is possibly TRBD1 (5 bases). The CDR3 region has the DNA TGCAGCGTGTCGGGGACGCCTGGCTACACCTTC. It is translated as CSVSGTPGYTF.